This TCR beta chain was documented in a study of blood T cell repertoires in COVID-19. Germline V lookup: CDR1 SGDLS, CDR2 YYNGEE. The CDR3 loop spans 14 amino acids. V lost 1 base, J lost 5 bases, and 12 bases lay in between. Sequencing used immunoSEQ multiplex PCR; TCRdb keeps in-frame clones, though not all of them. The table lists some 370,000 clones, under 85% of them singletons. The chain links TRBV9 to TRBJ1-1; TRBD1 might be the D (5 bases). The sequence was obtained from a woman in her fifties or sixties who had recovered from COVID-19. Sequencing was carried out using PBMCs or T cells enriched from blood (not recorded which). CDR3 coding DNA: TGTGCCAGCAGCGTAAAAGGGGCGGAGACTGAAGCTTTCTTT. Amino acids: CASSVKGAETEAFF.